The 27 T cell receptor beta chains in this list originate from one sample, sequenced in a study of response to subunit inactivated influenza vaccine (dated by TCRdb to between 2018 and 2020). Library preparation used RT-PCR. TCRdb records Illumina HiSeq 2500 as the sequencer. TCRdb's own reprocessing of the public reads used fastp at Q25 and MiXCR and kept productive beta chains. For every CDR3 protein sequence, its rows merge into one entry that carries the most common genes and DNA. This sample lists over 650,000 distinct CDR3 sequences; about 18% were detected once. The ten largest clones take up approximately 10% of the sample. Specimen: PBMCs from blood, collected roughly 5 days after vaccination. All receptors derive from a man aged 50 to 59 who received an inactivated influenza vaccine. Donor details come from another sample of the same person, matched by shared clones.

This clonotype was recorded many times. This chain links TRBV29-1 with TRBJ1-2, with D perhaps matching TRBD1 (5 bases). This CDR3 is 12 amino acids long. Germline-derived CDR1 and CDR2 are SQVTM and ANQGSEA. The V and J ends lost 5 bases and 7 bases respectively, with 14 bases between them. Written as DNA, the CDR3 is TGCAGCGTTTTAGGGGACGATCGTGGCTACACCTTC. This codes for CSVLGDDRGYTF.

The chain joins TRBV6-6 to TRBJ2-7; 7 bases map to TRBD1. Per germline, CDR1 MNHNY and CDR2 SVGAGI (reference sequence). The junction had 4 bases not matched to a gene; V was cut back by 6 bases and J by 5 bases. This CDR3 is built from 12 residues. The CDR3 bases are TGTGCCAGCAGGACAGGGAGCCACGAGCAGTACTTC. Residues: CASRTGSHEQYF.

The chain links TRBV7-2 to TRBJ2-3, with 9 bases matching TRBD1. Germline-derived CDR1 and CDR2 are SGHTA and FQGNSA. With V trimmed by 8 bases and J by 2 bases, 5 bases remained unmatched. The CDR3 runs to 14 residues. The CDR3 coding sequence is TGTGCCAGCGAAAGGACAGGGGACACAGATACGCAGTATTTT. This gives the protein CASERTGDTDTQYF.

The chain carries TRBV7-2 and TRBJ2-1, with 9 bases that match TRBD2. Trimming removed 5 bases from V and 3 bases from J; junction bases left unmatched: 5. The length of the CDR3 is 15 residues. CDR1 is SGHTA and CDR2 is FQGNSA in the germline V gene. CDR3 bases: TGTGCCAGCAGCAAGGCTAGCGGGGTCTACAATGAGCAGTTCTTC. Its translation: CASSKASGVYNEQFF.

The chain links TRBV18 to TRBJ2-7; 12 bases map to TRBD2. Germline loops: CDR1 KGHSH, CDR2 LQKENI. The V gene end was trimmed by 4 bases and the J gene end by 6 bases; junction bases not matched to a gene: 7. The CDR3 has 15 residues. The CDR3 coding sequence is TGTGCCAGCTCACTGCGGACTAGCGGGGAGGGCGAGCAGTACTTC. The encoded protein is CASSLRTSGEGEQYF.

The CDR3 protein is CATSRDASSYEQYF. CDR3 coding DNA: TGTGCCACCAGCAGAGATGCCAGCTCCTACGAGCAGTACTTC. The chain uses TRBV15 and TRBJ2-7; D remains ambiguous. V was shortened by 0 bases and J by 0 bases, with 6 bases between the two germline ends. CDR1 is LNHNV and CDR2 is YYDKDF in the germline V gene (reference sequence). The CDR3 totals 14 residues.

Regarding this clonotype: A much larger clone lies one base from this, so it may be a read error. The chain joins TRBV10-3 to TRBJ2-3, with 9 bases fitting TRBD2. Germline V gene data show CDR1 as ENHRY and CDR2 as SYGVKD. J was trimmed by 2 bases and V by 4 bases; bases with no gene match: 1. The CDR3 covers 14 residues. The DNA of the CDR3 is TGTGCCATCAGTGGGGGACTAGCCACAGATACGCAGTATTTT. Translated: CAISGGLATDTQYF.

This clonotype was counted a few times. This sequence joins TRBV12-3 or TRBV12-4 and TRBJ2-1; 9 bases line up with TRBD1. The ends lost 5 bases at V and 7 bases at J; junction bases unmatched: 6. The CDR3 covers 14 residues. CDR3 coding DNA: TGTGCCAGCAGTCCCGGGACAGGGTCAAATGAGCAGTTCTTC. It is translated as CASSPGTGSNEQFF.

This chain connects TRBV10-3 to TRBJ1-4; no clear D. Germline V gives CDR1 ENHRY, CDR2 SYGVKD. The V end lost 4 bases, the J end lost 4 bases, and 7 bases lay between the germline ends. The CDR3 is 13 amino acids. CDR3 residues: CAISGGNNEKLFF. The DNA of the CDR3 is TGTGCCATCAGTGGTGGAAATAATGAAAAACTGTTTTTT.

This clonotype was counted a single time. This chain connects TRBV24-1 to TRBJ2-1; 14 nucleotides align to TRBD2. CDR1 and CDR2 (germline): KGHDR, SFDVKD. CDR3 size: 16 residues. Trimming at V came to 7 bases and at J to 7 bases, leaving 8 bases not matched to a gene. The CDR3 DNA sequence: TGTGCCACCAGCCCGACTAGCGGGGGGGCGGGGAATGAGCAGTTCTTC. Amino acid sequence: CATSPTSGGAGNEQFF.

This clonotype was seen a handful of times. V and J are TRBV20-1 and TRBJ2-4; 12 bases agree with TRBD2. Germline-derived CDR1 and CDR2 are DFQATT and SNEGSKA (reference sequence). This CDR3 has 16 residues. With 2 bases clipped from V and 7 bases from J, the junction kept 9 bases outside the gene matches. Written as DNA, the CDR3 is TGCAGTGCTAGACTAGCGGGAGGGCCGATGGTGAACATTCAGTACTTC. Amino acid sequence: CSARLAGGPMVNIQYF.

In this sample, this clonotype turned up a few times. The chain uses TRBV28 and TRBJ2-4; TRBD1 aligns across 7 bases. V lost 5 bases, J lost 1 base, and 5 bases stayed unmatched. Germline V gives CDR1 MDHEN, CDR2 SYDVKM. This CDR3 comprises 15 residues. The CDR3 protein is CASSTTGYAKNIQYF. In nucleotides, the CDR3 is TGTGCCAGCAGTACGACAGGGTATGCCAAAAACATTCAGTACTTC.

This clonotype was seen only a few times. This chain links TRBV20-1 with TRBJ2-3; 10 nucleotides agree with TRBD2. The CDR3 length is 16 residues. J gave up 3 bases and V 0 bases, and 6 bases lay outside the gene matches. CDR1 is DFQATT, CDR2 SNEGSKA, per germline (reference sequence). This CDR3 reads CSARDSGGERTDTQYF. The CDR3 DNA follows: TGCAGTGCTAGAGACAGCGGGGGGGAAAGAACAGATACGCAGTATTTT.

The table lists this clonotype with many counts. The gene calls are TRBV4-3 and TRBJ1-4; 8 bases fit TRBD1. The junction had 11 bases not matched to a gene; V was cut back by 3 bases and J by 5 bases. There are 17 residues in the CDR3. CDR1 LGHNA and CDR2 YSLEER come from the germline V gene. As DNA, the CDR3 is TGCGCCAGCAGCCATCAAACGGGACAGGCGACGAATGAAAAACTGTTTTTT. It is translated as CASSHQTGQATNEKLFF.

In this sample, this clonotype turned up a few times. The CDR3 region has the DNA TGCAGTGCTAGAGATCCCCCCACTAGCGGGAGGTCGATTAGCTCCTACAATGAGCAGTTCTTC. Translation: CSARDPPTSGRSISSYNEQFF. The chain employs TRBV20-1 and TRBJ2-1, with 12 positions matching TRBD2. V lost 0 bases, J lost 0 bases, and 15 bases stayed unmatched. The germline CDR1 and CDR2 sequences are DFQATT and SNEGSKA (reference sequence). The CDR3 runs 21 residues.

This clonotype came up a few times. V and J are TRBV5-1 and TRBJ2-1; D possibly uses TRBD1 or TRBD2 (5 bases each). V was pared by 5 bases and J by 8 bases, with 17 bases between. Germline lookup yields CDR1 SGHRS and CDR2 YFSETQ. The CDR3 consists of 14 residues. CDR3 loop: CASRGVRGVDEQFF. The CDR3 nucleotides are TGCGCCAGCAGGGGGGTGAGAGGGGTCGATGAGCAGTTCTTC.

V gene TRBV20-1 combines with J gene TRBJ2-3; TRBD1 agrees at 9 bases. The CDR3 runs 15 residues. CDR1 DFQATT and CDR2 SNEGSKA come from the germline V gene (reference sequence). The J segment lost 5 bases and the V segment lost 5 bases, leaving 11 bases of the junction unmatched. The CDR3 region has the DNA TGCAGTGCTCACCCCTCGGGACAGGGCGGAGATACGCAGTATTTT. It is translated as CSAHPSGQGGDTQYF.

This clonotype was seen repeatedly, ten times or more. The V call is TRBV29-1, the J call TRBJ2-5, with unresolved D. CDR1 and CDR2 from the germline V gene are SQVTM and ANQGSEA. CDR3 length equals 11 residues. Between the trimmed V and J ends, which lost 3 bases and 2 bases, there was a span of 4 bases. CDR3 amino acids: CSVDLQETQYF. In nucleotides, the CDR3 is TGCAGCGTTGACCTACAAGAGACCCAGTACTTC.

In this sample, this clonotype turned up many times. CDR3 loop: CSAPGPLRAYQETQYF. As DNA, the CDR3 is TGCAGTGCTCCAGGACCTCTCAGGGCCTACCAAGAGACCCAGTACTTC. The chain combines TRBV20-1 with TRBJ2-5, with a possible D match to TRBD1 (5 bases). The germline gives CDR1 DFQATT, CDR2 SNEGSKA (reference sequence). Trimming removed 5 bases at V and 0 bases at J, with 19 bases between. The CDR3 extends over 16 amino acids.

The chain uses TRBV6-5 and TRBJ1-1, with D tentatively TRBD1 (5 bases). Between the trimmed V and J ends, which lost 2 bases and 3 bases, there was a span of 13 bases. Germline V gene lookup returns CDR1 MNHEY and CDR2 SVGAGI. The CDR3 spans 15 residues. The CDR3 is CASSYGRGGDTEAFF. Written as DNA, the CDR3 is TGTGCCAGCAGTTACGGGCGGGGAGGGGACACTGAAGCTTTCTTT.

The V call is TRBV7-9, the J call TRBJ2-3; D is perhaps TRBD1 or TRBD2 (5 bases each). The CDR3 is 13 residues long. V was trimmed by 5 bases and J by 6 bases, leaving 12 bases between them. The germline CDR1 and CDR2 sequences are SEHNR and FQNEAQ (reference sequence). Written as DNA, the CDR3 is TGTGCCAGCAGCCCAGGGACGGTGGATACGCAGTATTTT. Protein product: CASSPGTVDTQYF.

The genes are TRBV28 and TRBJ1-6, with TRBD1 matching over 8 bases. The CDR3 consists of 16 residues. CDR1 and CDR2 (germline): MDHEN, SYDVKM. V lost 2 bases to trimming and J lost 6 bases; unmatched junction nucleotides: 6. This CDR3 reads CASSLPRGRGNSPLHF. CDR3 nucleotides: TGTGCCAGCAGTTTACCCAGGGGGCGCGGTAATTCACCCCTCCACTTT.

The genes are TRBV21-1 and TRBJ2-1. TRBV21-1 is a documented pseudogene. CDR3 length: 10 residues. The CDR3 region has the DNA TGTGCCAGAACCAAGCATGAGCAGTTCTTC. Protein product: CARTKHEQFF.

V is TRBV4-1 and J is TRBJ2-1; a possible D gene is TRBD2 (5 bases). Trimming took 5 bases from V and 6 from J, leaving 17 bases between them. Germline V gives CDR1 MGHRA, CDR2 YSYEKL. The CDR3 totals 15 residues. The CDR3 region is CASSVRLLSSNEQFF. The CDR3 bases are TGCGCCAGCAGCGTCCGACTACTCTCCAGCAATGAGCAGTTCTTC.

This clonotype has just a few counts. J is TRBJ2-2 and V is TRBV28; TRBD2 is a possible D gene (6 bases). The CDR3 runs to 12 residues. With 2 bases removed from V and 10 bases from J, the gap between germline ends came to 8 bases. Per germline, CDR1 MDHEN and CDR2 SYDVKM. The CDR3 spells CASSLGGKELFF. Here the CDR3 DNA reads TGTGCCAGCAGTTTAGGGGGGAAGGAGCTGTTTTTT.

The rearrangement uses TRBV3-1 and TRBJ2-1; 9 nucleotides agree with TRBD2. This CDR3 contains 15 residues. Per the germline V gene, CDR1 is LGHDT and CDR2 is YNNKEL (reference sequence). The J segment lost 4 bases and the V segment lost 2 bases, leaving 3 bases of the junction unmatched. CDR3 sequence: CASSQRLAGYNEQFF. DNA of the CDR3: TGTGCCAGCAGCCAACGGCTAGCGGGATACAATGAGCAGTTCTTC.

The chain links TRBV7-2 to TRBJ2-2; D is unclear. Trimming removed 3 bases from V and 8 bases from J, with 10 bases in between. Germline CDR1 SGHTA, CDR2 FQGNSA. The CDR3 has 13 residues. DNA of the CDR3: TGTGCCAGCAGCTTGCTGGTGTGGGGGGAGCTGTTTTTT. This sequence encodes CASSLLVWGELFF.